The next 26 T cell receptor beta chains were all read from a single sample in a study of CD8 T cells in ankylosing spondylitis. TCRdb used MiXCR to reprocess the 5' RACE reads, holding one entry per CDR3 protein. The table lists 300,000 to 400,000 distinct CDR3 sequences, around a tenth of them singletons. Sequencing was carried out using blood, either unsorted or a sorted T cell fraction (not recorded which). All receptors come from a female donor with ankylosing spondylitis or in good health (not recorded which).

The V call is TRBV7-2, the J call TRBJ2-2; no clear D gene. The CDR3 contains 12 residues. Germline V lookup: CDR1 SGHTA, CDR2 FQGNSA. The CDR3 DNA is TGTTCTGCCGGAGTGCGGACCGGGGAGCTGTTTTTT. Protein: CSAGVRTGELFF.

Notes on this clonotype: This may arise from a read error, as a much more abundant clone is one base away. The chain joins TRBV20-1 to TRBJ2-7; weak D call: TRBD2 (5 bases). CDR1 and CDR2 (germline): DFQATT, SNEGSKA (reference sequence). The ends were cut back, 6 bases at V and 2 bases at J, with 17 bases in the middle. The CDR3 totals 14 residues. Here the CDR3 DNA reads TGCAGTGCGGAGGAGAGTTGGATTCCCTACGAGCAGTACTTC. It is translated as CSAEESWIPYEQYF.

This clonotype was seen many times. The chain is built from TRBV7-9 and TRBJ2-2; possibly TRBD2 for D (6 bases). The CDR3 sequence is 12 residues long. V was trimmed by 5 bases and J by 5 bases, leaving 6 bases between them. The V gene's germline CDR1 is SEHNR and CDR2 FQNEAQ (reference sequence). CDR3 amino acids: CASSRGTGELFF. The CDR3 DNA is TGTGCCAGCAGCCGGGGGACCGGGGAGCTGTTTTTT.

Remarks on this clonotype: Its ends do not fully match the called genes, so a read error is possible. V is TRBV20-1 and J is TRBJ2-1; D might be TRBD2 (6 bases). Germline V lookup: CDR1 DFQATT, CDR2 SNEGSKA (reference sequence). The length of the CDR3 is 16 residues. The DNA of the CDR3 is TGCTGTGCTAGCTCCGCTAGCGCCGACTCCTACAATGAGCAGTTCTTC. Translated, it gives CCASSASADSYNEQFF.

This clonotype was picked up many times. J is TRBJ1-2 and V is TRBV27, with D unresolved. This CDR3 is built from 14 residues. V was shortened by 4 bases and J by 8 bases, with 17 bases between the two germline ends. The germline V gene has CDR1 MNHEY and CDR2 SMNVEV (reference sequence). Here the CDR3 DNA reads TGTGCCAGCAGTTGGTCAAAGGGTTCGACGGGCTACACCTTC. Amino acids: CASSWSKGSTGYTF.

This clonotype was counted at least ten times. This sequence joins TRBV5-5 and TRBJ2-2, with 7 bases lining up with TRBD1. CDR3 size: 14 residues. The germline V gene encodes CDR1 SGHKS and CDR2 YYEKEE (reference sequence). J was trimmed by 3 bases and V by 4 bases; bases with no gene match: 3. In DNA, the CDR3 is TGTGCCAGCAGCCGGGACAGTTACACCGGGGAGCTGTTTTTT. It codes for CASSRDSYTGELFF.

CDR3 in DNA: TGTGCCAGCAGTGTAGGGACAGGCTATGGCTACACCTTC. This sequence encodes CASSVGTGYGYTF. The J gene is TRBJ1-2, the V gene TRBV2, with 8 bases identical to TRBD1. The CDR3 is 13 amino acids. The germline CDR1 and CDR2 sequences are SNHLY and FYNNEI. V gave up 4 bases and J gave up 4 bases; unmatched junction bases: 2.

This clonotype was found many times. The genes are TRBV7-9 and TRBJ1-4; D is perhaps TRBD1 (5 bases). V shed 5 bases and J shed 8 bases, with 18 bases lying between them. The germline V gene encodes CDR1 SEHNR and CDR2 FQNEAQ (reference sequence). This CDR3 has 15 amino acids. CDR3 nucleotides: TGTGCCAGCAGCCGCTCTCCGGGACCCTTCGAAAAACTGTTTTTT. This gives the protein CASSRSPGPFEKLFF.

This clonotype was detected many times. V gene TRBV24-1 combines with J gene TRBJ2-2, with D tentatively TRBD1 or TRBD2 (5 bases each). The V gene's germline CDR1 is KGHDR and CDR2 SFDVKD. The CDR3 contains 15 residues. Trimming removed 4 bases at V and 1 base at J, with 9 bases between. The CDR3 protein is CATSERGLNTGELFF. The CDR3 DNA follows: TGTGCCACCAGTGAGAGGGGCCTGAACACCGGGGAGCTGTTTTTT.

The chain couples TRBV19 to TRBJ2-1, with 9 bases aligning to TRBD2. The CDR3 is 15 residues long. Losses at the gene ends were 6 bases for V and 7 bases for J; bases not matched to a gene: 10. Germline V gives CDR1 LNHDA, CDR2 SQIVND (reference sequence). Here the CDR3 DNA reads TGTGCCAGTAGCGCTAAGGGACTAGCCTTTAATGAGCAGTTCTTC. Its protein product is CASSAKGLAFNEQFF.

There are many counts of this clonotype. This sequence joins TRBV7-8 and TRBJ2-2; D may be TRBD2 (5 bases). CDR1 and CDR2 from the germline V gene are SGHVS and FQNEAQ. Trimming cost V 5 bases and J 3 bases, with 13 bases left between them. CDR3 length: 15 residues. CDR3 in amino acids: CASSPSGIHTGELFF. CDR3 bases: TGTGCCAGCAGCCCTTCCGGGATCCACACCGGGGAGCTGTTTTTT.

This chain uses TRBV7-8 with TRBJ2-5, with TRBD2 matching 10 bases. In germline, CDR1 is SGHVS, CDR2 FQNEAQ. CDR3 length: 15 amino acids. The trim removed 7 bases at V and 5 bases at J, leaving 10 bases unmatched. This chain's CDR3 is CASISGRAFRETQYF. In DNA, the CDR3 is TGTGCCAGCATCAGCGGGAGGGCCTTTAGGGAGACCCAGTACTTC. The full variable domain, in which reference TRBV7-8 and TRBJ2-5 provide the parts outside the CDR3, is GAGVSQSPRYKVAKRGQDVALRCDPISGHVSLFWYQQALGQGPEFLTYFQNEAQLDKSGLPSDRFFAERPEGSVSTLKIQRTQQEDSAVYLCASISGRAFRETQYFGPGTRLLVL.

This clonotype was detected many times. The chain has TRBV5-6 and TRBJ2-2; D gene ambiguous. Trimming pared 0 bases from V and 3 bases from J, leaving 12 bases between. Germline loops: CDR1 SGHDT, CDR2 YYEEEE. This CDR3 has 16 amino acids. CDR3 sequence reads: CASSLVGGRDTGELFF. CDR3 DNA sequence: TGTGCCAGCAGCTTGGTAGGTGGACGGGACACCGGGGAGCTGTTTTTT.

This clonotype was found once. No conserved phenylalanine or tryptophan is present at the end of the CDR3, so a read error is the likely explanation. The chain links TRBV7-8 to TRBJ2-1; possibly TRBD1 for D (5 bases). The V end was cut by 8 bases, the J end by 6 bases, with 14 bases between. In germline, CDR1 is SGHVS, CDR2 FQNEAQ. The CDR3 covers 13 residues. The CDR3 is CASSGRTGNEQFL. The CDR3 bases are TGTGCCAGCTCCGGGCGTACAGGCAATGAGCAGTTCCTC.

This clonotype was observed at least ten times. The V call is TRBV20-1, the J call TRBJ1-2; 10 positions match TRBD1. Germline CDR1 and CDR2: DFQATT and SNEGSKA (reference sequence). CDR3 size: 13 residues. V gave up 3 bases and J gave up 7 bases; unmatched junction bases: 5. DNA of the CDR3: TGCAGTGCTAGGGGGGACAGGGGCGCTGGCTACACCTTC. Amino acid sequence: CSARGDRGAGYTF.

In this sample, this clonotype turned up many times. The chain employs TRBV20-1 and TRBJ2-7, with 8 positions matching TRBD1. The V gene end was trimmed by 3 bases and the J gene end by 5 bases; junction bases not matched to a gene: 3. Germline CDR1 is DFQATT and CDR2 is SNEGSKA (reference sequence). The CDR3 length is 12 residues. The CDR3 here is CSARTGADEQYF. Here the CDR3 DNA reads TGCAGTGCTAGGACAGGGGCGGACGAGCAGTACTTC.

This clonotype has at least ten counts. This chain links TRBV12-3 or TRBV12-4 with TRBJ1-6; D call uncertain. The CDR3 has 16 residues. Trimming shortened V by 3 bases and J by 9 bases, and 18 bases separated the two germline ends. Here the CDR3 reads CASSLEVRRDGSPLHF. The CDR3 coding sequence is TGTGCCAGCAGTTTGGAGGTCCGCCGAGATGGTTCACCCCTCCACTTT.

This clonotype occurred many times. V usage is TRBV12-3 or TRBV12-4 and J usage is TRBJ1-5, with a possible D match to TRBD1 (5 bases). This CDR3 is built from 13 residues. V lost 3 bases and J lost 3, with 6 bases in between. CDR3 loop: CASSFRANQPQHF. Written as DNA, the CDR3 is TGTGCCAGCAGTTTCAGGGCCAATCAGCCCCAGCATTTT.

This clonotype was recorded at least ten times. The J gene is TRBJ2-2, the V gene TRBV7-8; 12 bases match TRBD2. The V gene's germline CDR1 is SGHVS and CDR2 FQNEAQ. Unmatched junction bases numbered 5, after V lost 5 bases and J lost 1 base. This CDR3 region has 17 residues. The CDR3 sequence is CASSPRLAGVNTGELFF. CDR3 in DNA: TGTGCCAGCAGCCCCCGACTAGCGGGGGTGAACACCGGGGAGCTGTTTTTT.

This clonotype was seen at least ten times. CDR3 loop: CASSFIREGNTGELFF. CDR3 sequence (DNA): TGTGCCAGCAGTTTTATACGGGAGGGGAACACCGGGGAGCTGTTTTTT. The rearrangement uses TRBV12-3 or TRBV12-4 and TRBJ2-2, with TRBD2 identical over 8 bases. V shed 3 bases and J 1 base; nucleotides not matched to a gene: 4. This CDR3 has 16 residues.

This clonotype was detected ten times or more. The V gene is TRBV10-3, the J gene TRBJ2-1, with D uncertain. Trimming removed 2 bases from V and 10 bases from J, with 9 bases in between. The CDR3 has 12 amino acids. Germline V CDR1 and CDR2: ENHRY, SYGVKD. The CDR3 DNA is TGTGCCATCAGTGAGGTTCAACGGGAGCAGTTCTTC. Translating gives CAISEVQREQFF.

This clonotype turned up a few times. The chain carries TRBV3-1 and TRBJ1-1; 8 bases agree with TRBD1. In germline, CDR1 is LGHDT, CDR2 YNNKEL (reference sequence). Germline trimming cut 1 base from V and 2 bases from J; bases unmatched to any gene: 9. There are 17 residues in the CDR3. The CDR3 bases are TGTGCCAGCAGCCAAGCTGTACAGGGGGTCATCAACACTGAAGCTTTCTTT. The encoded protein is CASSQAVQGVINTEAFF.

This clonotype showed up many times. The chain links TRBV20-1 to TRBJ2-3; 8 bases are shared with TRBD2. The CDR3 length is 15 residues. Trimming cost V 5 bases and J 2 bases; bases outside gene matches: 9. Germline assignment: CDR1 DFQATT and CDR2 SNEGSKA (reference sequence). As DNA, the CDR3 is TGCAGTGCTTACGACCGGGGGGGGATCACAGATACGCAGTATTTT. Its protein is CSAYDRGGITDTQYF.

A few counts support this clonotype. The CDR3, as DNA: TGTGCCACCAGCAGAGATCGTTCCAGGAGCTCTGGAAACACCATATATTTT. Amino acids: CATSRDRSRSSGNTIYF. The rearrangement uses TRBV15 and TRBJ1-3; no firm D call. V gave up 0 bases and J gave up 0 bases, with 12 bases separating them. The CDR3 has 17 amino acids. CDR1 is LNHNV and CDR2 is YYDKDF in the germline V gene (reference sequence).

V gene TRBV5-1 combines with J gene TRBJ2-3; no firm D call. The V gene's germline CDR1 is SGHRS and CDR2 YFSETQ. V lost 0 bases and J 4 bases, leaving 9 bases between the germline ends. CDR3 size: 14 residues. CDR3 in DNA: TGCGCCAGCAGCTTGGGTAGTAACCCAGATACGCAGTATTTT. Protein: CASSLGSNPDTQYF.

The rearrangement joins TRBV6-5 to TRBJ2-5; the D call may be TRBD1 or TRBD2 (7 bases each). Looked up from germline, CDR1 is MNHEY and CDR2 is SVGAGI. This CDR3 comprises 15 residues. Trimming stripped 4 bases from V and 1 base from J, with 13 bases between. The DNA of the CDR3 is TGTGCCAGCAGTTCCCGGGGGGACAGCCAAGAGACCCAGTACTTC. The encoded protein is CASSSRGDSQETQYF.